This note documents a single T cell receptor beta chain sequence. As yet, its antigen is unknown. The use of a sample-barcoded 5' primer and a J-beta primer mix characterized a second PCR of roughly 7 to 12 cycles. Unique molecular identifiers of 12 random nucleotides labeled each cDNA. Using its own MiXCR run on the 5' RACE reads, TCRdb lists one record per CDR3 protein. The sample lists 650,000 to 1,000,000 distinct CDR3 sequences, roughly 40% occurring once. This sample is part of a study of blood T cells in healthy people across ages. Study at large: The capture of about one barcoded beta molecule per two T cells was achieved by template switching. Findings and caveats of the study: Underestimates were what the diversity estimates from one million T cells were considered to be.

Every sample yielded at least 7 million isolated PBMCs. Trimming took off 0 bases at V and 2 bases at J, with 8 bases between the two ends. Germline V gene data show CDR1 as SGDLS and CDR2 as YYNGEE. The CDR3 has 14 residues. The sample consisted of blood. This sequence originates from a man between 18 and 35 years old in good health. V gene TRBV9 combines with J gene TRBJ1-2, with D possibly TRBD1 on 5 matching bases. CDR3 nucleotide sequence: TGTGCCAGCAGCGTAGAGACAGTAAACTATGGCTACACCTTC. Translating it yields CASSVETVNYGYTF.